The 5 T cell receptor beta chains below come from one sample, sequenced in a study of cytomegalovirus exposure and HLA in healthy donors. PCR employed 60 Vbeta and 13 Jbeta primers. The method was immunoSEQ multiplex PCR; TCRdb's version includes in-frame clones alone and lacks a portion of them. This repertoire shows about 220,000 clones, roughly 70% found once; its top ten account for about 1.9%. The sample comprised PBMCs. The receptors were gathered from a woman in her 30s in good health and CMV-seronegative.

The chain links TRBV5-1 to TRBJ2-5; D may be TRBD2 (6 bases). CDR3 length: 14 amino acids. V shed 5 bases and J shed 4 bases, with 15 bases lying between them. Per germline, CDR1 SGHRS and CDR2 YFSETQ. CDR3 region: CASRFGTLGETQYF. The CDR3 nucleotides are TGCGCCAGCAGATTCGGGACTCTCGGAGAGACCCAGTACTTC.

The rearrangement uses TRBV25-1 and TRBJ2-2; D remains ambiguous. Germline-derived CDR1 and CDR2 are MGHDK and SYGVNS. The V and J ends lost 3 bases and 1 base respectively, with 6 bases between them. This CDR3 is 14 amino acids long. DNA for the CDR3: TGTGCCAGCAGTGATGGGCTGAACACCGGGGAGCTGTTTTTT. As protein: CASSDGLNTGELFF.

The chain has TRBV5-1 and TRBJ1-6, with D perhaps TRBD1 (6 bases). Between the trimmed V and J ends, which lost 0 bases and 8 bases, there was a span of 15 bases. The germline CDR1 and CDR2 sequences are SGHRS and YFSETQ. The CDR3 covers 16 residues. The CDR3 region is CASSLAGGGLDSPLHF. The CDR3 DNA is TGCGCCAGCAGCTTGGCTGGGGGGGGGCTGGATTCACCCCTCCACTTT.

This clone was detected only a few times. The CDR3 coding sequence is TGCGCCAGCAGCGTGGGACACAAGAACACTGAAGCTTTCTTT. It specifies CASSVGHKNTEAFF. This rearrangement joins TRBV5-1 to TRBJ1-1, with TRBD1 as a possible D gene (6 bases). Per germline, CDR1 SGHRS and CDR2 YFSETQ. This CDR3 has 14 residues. V dropped 4 bases and J dropped 1 base, with 11 bases sitting between them. Full variable domain (rest looked up from reference TRBV5-1 and TRBJ1-1): KAGVTQTPRYLIKTRGQQVTLSCSPISGHRSVSWYQQTPGQGLQFLFEYFSETQRNKGNFPGRFSGRQFSNSRSEMNVSTLELGDSALYLCASSVGHKNTEAFFGQGTRLTVV.

The CDR3 region is CASSQDVGGNGQPQHF. Here the CDR3 DNA reads TGTGCCAGCAGCCAAGATGTCGGGGGAAATGGGCAGCCCCAGCATTTT. The rearrangement joins TRBV4-2 to TRBJ1-5; tentatively, D is TRBD1 (5 bases). The CDR3 spans 16 residues. The V end lost 0 bases, the J end lost 7 bases, and 16 bases lay between the germline ends. The germline gives CDR1 LGHNA, CDR2 YNFKEQ.